The 5 T cell receptor beta chains given below trace back to one sample, sequenced in a study of cytomegalovirus exposure and HLA in healthy donors. 60 Vbeta and 13 Jbeta primers were used in PCR. TCRdb keeps only in-frame clones here, not all; method: immunoSEQ multiplex PCR. In total, the table holds 70,000 to 80,000 clones. The sequenced sample consisted of PBMCs. These TCRs come from a man aged 35-49 years in good health and CMV-seronegative.

The chain joins TRBV5-4 to TRBJ2-5, with 10 bases aligning to TRBD2. CDR1 is SGHNT, CDR2 YYREEE, per germline (reference sequence). Losses at the gene ends were 0 bases for V and 2 bases for J; bases not matched to a gene: 4. CDR3 length equals 16 residues. The CDR3 loop is CASSLVKRGGQETQYF. The CDR3 bases are TGTGCCAGCAGCTTGGTAAAGCGGGGGGGACAAGAGACCCAGTACTTC.

The chain combines TRBV10-3 with TRBJ2-7; D may be TRBD1 (6 bases). The germline V gene encodes CDR1 ENHRY and CDR2 SYGVKD. V was pared by 2 bases and J by 2 bases, with 10 bases between. The CDR3 loop spans 14 amino acids. The CDR3 sequence is CAISETGLAYEQYF. The CDR3, as DNA: TGTGCCATCAGTGAGACAGGGTTGGCCTACGAGCAGTACTTC.

The chain combines TRBV5-1 with TRBJ2-5; 7 bases align to TRBD2. The CDR3 sequence is 13 residues long. The germline gives CDR1 SGHRS, CDR2 YFSETQ. V dropped 3 bases and J dropped 5; count of bases not matched to a gene: 4. CDR3 amino acids: CASSWRGSETQYF. The CDR3 DNA sequence: TGCGCCAGCAGCTGGCGGGGGAGTGAGACCCAGTACTTC.

The chain joins TRBV7-9 to TRBJ2-3; 12 positions agree with TRBD2. Per the germline V gene, CDR1 is SEHNR and CDR2 is FQNEAQ (reference sequence). V was pared by 4 bases and J by 1 base, with 12 bases of the junction left unmatched. The CDR3 sequence is 19 residues long. CDR3 in DNA: TGTGCCAGCAGCTCTACAAGACTAGCGGGGGTTCGGGGCACAGATACGCAGTATTTT. This gives the protein CASSSTRLAGVRGTDTQYF.

The rearrangement uses TRBV29-1 and TRBJ1-4; 9 nucleotides line up with TRBD1. The CDR3 runs 14 residues. V was pared by 5 bases and J by 4 bases, with 5 bases of the junction left unmatched. Per the germline V gene, CDR1 is SQVTM and CDR2 is ANQGSEA. The DNA for the CDR3 is TGCAGCGTTACAGGGACAGGGAGTAATGAAAAACTGTTTTTT. Translation: CSVTGTGSNEKLFF.